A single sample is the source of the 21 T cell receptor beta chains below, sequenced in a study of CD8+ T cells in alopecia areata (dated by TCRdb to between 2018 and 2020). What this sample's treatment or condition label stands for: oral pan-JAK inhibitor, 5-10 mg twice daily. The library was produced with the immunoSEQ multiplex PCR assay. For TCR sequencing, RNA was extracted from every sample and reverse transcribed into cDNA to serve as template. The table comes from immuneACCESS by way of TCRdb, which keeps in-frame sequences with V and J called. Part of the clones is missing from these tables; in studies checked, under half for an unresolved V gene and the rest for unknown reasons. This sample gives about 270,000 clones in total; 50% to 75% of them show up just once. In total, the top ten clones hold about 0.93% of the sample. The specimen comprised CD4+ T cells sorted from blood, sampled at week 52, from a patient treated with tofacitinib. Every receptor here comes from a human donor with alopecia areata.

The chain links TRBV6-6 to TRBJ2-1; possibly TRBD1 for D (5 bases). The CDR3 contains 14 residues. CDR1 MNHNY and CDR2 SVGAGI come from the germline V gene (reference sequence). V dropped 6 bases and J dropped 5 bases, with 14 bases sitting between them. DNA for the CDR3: TGTGCCAGCAGGGGGAACAGGCTGAACAATGAGCAGTTCTTC. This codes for CASRGNRLNNEQFF.

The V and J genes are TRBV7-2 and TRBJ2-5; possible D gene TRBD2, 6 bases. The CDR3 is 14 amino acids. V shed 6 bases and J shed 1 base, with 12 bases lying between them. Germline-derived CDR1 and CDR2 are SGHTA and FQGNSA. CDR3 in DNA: TGTGCCAGCAGTCTACAGGAGGGCCAAGAGACCCAGTACTTC. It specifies CASSLQEGQETQYF.

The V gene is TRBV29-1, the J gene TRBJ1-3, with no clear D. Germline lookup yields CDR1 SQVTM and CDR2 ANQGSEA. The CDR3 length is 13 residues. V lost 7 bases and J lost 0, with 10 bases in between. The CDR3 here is CSGQRDSGNTIYF. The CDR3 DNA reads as TGCAGCGGTCAAAGAGACTCTGGAAACACCATATATTTT.

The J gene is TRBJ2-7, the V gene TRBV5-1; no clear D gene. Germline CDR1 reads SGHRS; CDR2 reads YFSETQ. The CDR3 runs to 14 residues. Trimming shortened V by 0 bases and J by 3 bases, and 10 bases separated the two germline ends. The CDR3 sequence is CASSLASSGYEQYF. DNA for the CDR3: TGCGCCAGCAGCTTGGCATCCTCGGGCTACGAGCAGTACTTC. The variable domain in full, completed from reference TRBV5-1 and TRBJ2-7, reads KAGVTQTPRYLIKTRGQQVTLSCSPISGHRSVSWYQQTPGQGLQFLFEYFSETQRNKGNFPGRFSGRQFSNSRSEMNVSTLELGDSALYLCASSLASSGYEQYFGPGTRLTVT.

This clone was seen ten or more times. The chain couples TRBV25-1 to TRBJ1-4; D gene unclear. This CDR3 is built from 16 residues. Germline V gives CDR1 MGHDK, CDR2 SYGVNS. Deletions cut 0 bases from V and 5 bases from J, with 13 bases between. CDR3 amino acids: CASSEYPVGGNEKLFF. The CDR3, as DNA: TGTGCCAGCAGTGAATATCCCGTCGGAGGGAATGAAAAACTGTTTTTT.

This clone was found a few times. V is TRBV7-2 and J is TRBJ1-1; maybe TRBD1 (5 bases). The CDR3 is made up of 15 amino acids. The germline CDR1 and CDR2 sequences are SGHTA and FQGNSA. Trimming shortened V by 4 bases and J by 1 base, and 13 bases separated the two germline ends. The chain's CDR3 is CASSYGTGENTEAFF. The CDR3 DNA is TGTGCCAGCAGCTACGGGACGGGGGAGAACACTGAAGCTTTCTTT.

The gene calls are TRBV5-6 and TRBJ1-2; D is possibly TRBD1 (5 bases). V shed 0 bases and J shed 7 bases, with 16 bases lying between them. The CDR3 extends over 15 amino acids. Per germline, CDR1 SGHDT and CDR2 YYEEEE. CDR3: CASSLVGGNIGGYTF. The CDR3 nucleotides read TGTGCCAGCAGCTTGGTTGGGGGAAACATTGGTGGCTACACCTTC.

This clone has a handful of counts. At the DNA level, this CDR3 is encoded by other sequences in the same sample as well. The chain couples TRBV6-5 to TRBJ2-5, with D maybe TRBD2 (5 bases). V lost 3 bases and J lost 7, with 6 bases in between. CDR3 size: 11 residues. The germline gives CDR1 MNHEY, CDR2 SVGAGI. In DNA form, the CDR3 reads TGTGCCAGCAGTTATGGAGGGACCCAGTACTTC. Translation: CASSYGGTQYF.

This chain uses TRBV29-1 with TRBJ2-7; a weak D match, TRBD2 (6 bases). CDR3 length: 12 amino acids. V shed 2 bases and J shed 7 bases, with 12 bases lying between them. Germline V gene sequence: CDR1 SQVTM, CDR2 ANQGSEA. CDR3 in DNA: TGCAGCGTTGAACCTCAGGCGGGGGAGCAGTACTTC. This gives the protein CSVEPQAGEQYF.

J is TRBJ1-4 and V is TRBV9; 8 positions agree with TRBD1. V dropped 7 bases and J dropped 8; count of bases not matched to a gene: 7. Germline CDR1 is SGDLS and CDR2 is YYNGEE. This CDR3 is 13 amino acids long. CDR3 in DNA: TGTGCCAGCGCCCGGACAGGGAGGGAAAAACTGTTTTTT. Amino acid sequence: CASARTGREKLFF.

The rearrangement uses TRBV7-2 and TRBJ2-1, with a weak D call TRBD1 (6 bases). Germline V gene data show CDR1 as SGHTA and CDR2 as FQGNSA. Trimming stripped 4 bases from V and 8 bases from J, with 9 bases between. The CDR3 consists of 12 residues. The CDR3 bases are TGTGCCAGCAGCTCGGACAGCTATGAGCAGTTCTTC. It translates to CASSSDSYEQFF.

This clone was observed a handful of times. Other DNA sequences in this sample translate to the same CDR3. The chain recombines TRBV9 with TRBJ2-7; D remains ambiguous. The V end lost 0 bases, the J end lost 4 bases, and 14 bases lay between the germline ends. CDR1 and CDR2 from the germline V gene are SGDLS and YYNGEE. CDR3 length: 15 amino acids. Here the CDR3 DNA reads TGTGCCAGCAGCGTAGATCCCCGACGTGGGTACGAGCAGTACTTC. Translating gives CASSVDPRRGYEQYF.

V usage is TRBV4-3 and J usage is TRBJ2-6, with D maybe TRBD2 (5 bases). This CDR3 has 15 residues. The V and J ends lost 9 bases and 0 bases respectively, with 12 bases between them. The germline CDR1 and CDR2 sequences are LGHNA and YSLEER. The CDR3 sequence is CARPDCNSGANVLTF. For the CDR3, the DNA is TGCGCCAGACCGGACTGCAACTCTGGGGCCAACGTCCTGACTTTC.

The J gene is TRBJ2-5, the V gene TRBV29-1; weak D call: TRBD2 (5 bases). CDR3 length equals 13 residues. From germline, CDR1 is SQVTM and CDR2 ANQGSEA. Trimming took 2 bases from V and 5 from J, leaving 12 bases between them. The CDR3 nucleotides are TGCAGCGTTGAACAGGTTCCGGGGGAGACCCAGTACTTC. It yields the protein CSVEQVPGETQYF.

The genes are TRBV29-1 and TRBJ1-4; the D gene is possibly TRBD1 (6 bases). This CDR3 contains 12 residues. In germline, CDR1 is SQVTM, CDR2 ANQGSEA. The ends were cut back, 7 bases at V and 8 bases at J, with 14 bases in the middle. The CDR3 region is CSARGGKEKLFF. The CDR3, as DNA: TGCAGCGCCCGGGGGGGCAAGGAAAAACTGTTTTTT.

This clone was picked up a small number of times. CDR3: CASMKGWNTEAFF. The CDR3 coding sequence is TGCGCCAGCATGAAGGGGTGGAACACTGAAGCTTTCTTT. The chain links TRBV5-1 to TRBJ1-1; TRBD1 is a possible D gene (5 bases). Trimming removed 6 bases from V and 1 base from J, with 10 bases in between. The CDR3 loop spans 13 amino acids. Germline V gives CDR1 SGHRS, CDR2 YFSETQ.

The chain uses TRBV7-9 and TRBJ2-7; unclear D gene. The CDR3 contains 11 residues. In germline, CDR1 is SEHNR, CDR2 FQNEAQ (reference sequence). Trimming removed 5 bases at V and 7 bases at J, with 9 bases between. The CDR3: CASSPAAEQYF. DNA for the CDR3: TGTGCCAGCAGCCCGGCGGCTGAGCAGTACTTC.

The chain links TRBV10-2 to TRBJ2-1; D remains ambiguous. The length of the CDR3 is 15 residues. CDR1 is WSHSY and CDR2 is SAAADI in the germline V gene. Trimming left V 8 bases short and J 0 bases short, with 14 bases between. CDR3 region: CASQYRISSYNEQFF. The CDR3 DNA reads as TGCGCCAGCCAGTACCGTATAAGCTCCTACAATGAGCAGTTCTTC.

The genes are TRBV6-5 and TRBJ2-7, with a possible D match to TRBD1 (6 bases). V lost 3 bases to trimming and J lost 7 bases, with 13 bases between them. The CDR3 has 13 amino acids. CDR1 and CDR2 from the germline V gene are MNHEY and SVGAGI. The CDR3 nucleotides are TGTGCCAGCAGTTATCCCCAGGGGCGTGAGCAGTACTTC. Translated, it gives CASSYPQGREQYF.

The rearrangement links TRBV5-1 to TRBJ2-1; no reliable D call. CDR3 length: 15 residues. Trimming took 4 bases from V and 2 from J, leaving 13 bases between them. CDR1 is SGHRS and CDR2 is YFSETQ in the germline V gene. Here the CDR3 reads CASSPGRTTYNEQFF. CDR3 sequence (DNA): TGCGCCAGCAGCCCTGGACGGACCACCTACAATGAGCAGTTCTTC.

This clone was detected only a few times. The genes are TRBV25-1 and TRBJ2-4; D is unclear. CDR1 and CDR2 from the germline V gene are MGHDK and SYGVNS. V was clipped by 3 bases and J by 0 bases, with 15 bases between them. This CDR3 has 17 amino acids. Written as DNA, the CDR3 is TGTGCCAGCAGTGATAACCCCGGACCCACAGCCAAAAACATTCAGTACTTC. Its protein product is CASSDNPGPTAKNIQYF. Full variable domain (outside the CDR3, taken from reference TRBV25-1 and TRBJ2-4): EADIYQTPRYLVIGTGKKITLECSQTMGHDKMYWYQQDPGMELHLIHYSYGVNSTEKGDLSSESTVSRIRTEHFPLTLESARPSHTSQYLCASSDNPGPTAKNIQYFGAGTRLSVL.